The 5 T cell receptor beta chains below were found in one sample sequenced in a study of blood T cell repertoires in COVID-19. Sequencing used immunoSEQ multiplex PCR; TCRdb keeps in-frame clones, though not all of them. Among about 380,000 clones listed, approximately 77% were seen once. Sequenced sample: peripheral blood. The receptors come from a human donor with acute or convalescent COVID-19. The donor label of this sample is uncertain.

The CDR3: CASSSIDRRNYIGYTF. The CDR3 DNA is TGCGCCAGCAGCTCAATAGACCGTCGCAACTATATAGGCTACACCTTC. The chain combines TRBV5-1 with TRBJ1-2; D unresolved. Per germline, CDR1 SGHRS and CDR2 YFSETQ. With 3 bases removed from V and 8 bases from J, the gap between germline ends came to 23 bases. This CDR3 spans 16 amino acids.

The chain joins TRBV19 to TRBJ2-2; 7 nucleotides agree with TRBD1. The CDR3 is made up of 17 amino acids. Germline CDR1 is LNHDA and CDR2 is SQIVND (reference sequence). J lost 1 base, V lost 6 bases, and 11 bases had no gene match. This CDR3 is CASRARLGQQNTGELFF. CDR3 nucleotide sequence: TGTGCCAGTAGGGCGCGATTGGGACAGCAGAACACCGGGGAGCTGTTTTTT.

V gene TRBV30 combines with J gene TRBJ1-1; D is possibly TRBD1 (6 bases). The CDR3 extends over 14 amino acids. The V and J ends lost 0 bases and 3 bases respectively, with 11 bases between them. The V gene's germline CDR1 is GTSNPN and CDR2 SVGIG (reference sequence). CDR3 nucleotides: TGTGCCTGGAGTGTACTGAAGGGGGACACTGAAGCTTTCTTT. Translation: CAWSVLKGDTEAFF.

This clone has a single count. The chain employs TRBV24-1 and TRBJ2-1; a weak D match, TRBD2 (6 bases). The CDR3 is 15 amino acids. The V end was cut by 1 base, the J end by 13 bases, with 19 bases between. Germline-derived CDR1 and CDR2 are KGHDR and SFDVKD. CDR3 sequence: CATSDLMGGQFLQFF. For the CDR3, the DNA is TGTGCCACCAGTGATTTAATGGGGGGTCAATTTTTACAGTTCTTC.

The V gene is TRBV7-2, the J gene TRBJ1-6, with D hard to call. The CDR3 consists of 16 residues. Looked up from germline, CDR1 is SGHTA and CDR2 is FQGNSA. The V end was cut by 1 base, the J end by 1 base, with 8 bases between. CDR3 coding DNA: TGTGCCAGCAGCTTAGTCGGAGGGTCCTATAATTCACCCCTCCACTTT. This gives the protein CASSLVGGSYNSPLHF. The variable domain in full, with the rest retrieved from reference TRBV7-2 and TRBJ1-6, is GAGVSQSPSNKVTEKGKDVELRCDPISGHTALYWYRQSLGQGLEFLIYFQGNSAPDKSGLPSDRFSAERTGGSVSTLTIQRTQQEDSAVYLCASSLVGGSYNSPLHFGNGTRLTVT.